One T cell receptor beta chain is described in this entry. Its antigen is not known. The data belong to a study of cytomegalovirus exposure and HLA in healthy donors. Whole-study results and caveats: In a later analysis, HLA-C alleles had the fewest associated TCRs, DRB1 alleles the most.

PCR used 60 Vbeta primers and 13 Jbeta primers. The assay was immunoSEQ multiplex PCR, and TCRdb's table has in-frame clones only and misses some. Among almost 90,000 clones, around 84% were seen once, and the ten largest hold 6.5% to 9%. Trimming left V 8 bases short and J 7 bases short, with 26 bases between. Germline V gene data show CDR1 as SGHTA and CDR2 as FQGNSA. This CDR3 has 16 amino acids. Sequencing was performed on PBMCs. This sequence was found in a man aged 35-49 years in good health and CMV-seropositive. The chain recombines TRBV7-2 with TRBJ1-2; unclear D gene. DNA for the CDR3: TGTGCCAGCGGCCGAGATGTGTCCCCCGGAGGTGGTGGCTACACCTTC. Translated, it gives CASGRDVSPGGGGYTF.